These 14 T cell receptor beta chains were sequenced from one sample in a study of preoperative IRX-2 immunotherapy in early breast cancer (dated 2019 in TCRdb). What this sample's treatment or condition label stands for: preoperative locoregional IRX-2 cytokine immunotherapy. Libraries were made using the immunoSEQ multiplex PCR assay. TCRdb limited this immuneACCESS table to in-frame rearrangements with V and J called. A share of clones is missing; checked studies link under half to unresolved V genes, and the rest is unexplained. This sample comprises more than 50,000 clones, around 94% of them detected only once. The ten largest clones capture roughly 1.7% of the sample. The sample was acquired from a patient treated with IRX-2 immunotherapy. The source is a human donor with breast cancer.

Only one count was recorded for this clone. This sequence joins TRBV9 and TRBJ2-2; D is perhaps TRBD1 (6 bases). V was trimmed by 2 bases and J by 5 bases, leaving 13 bases between them. The V gene's germline CDR1 is SGDLS and CDR2 YYNGEE. The CDR3 has 15 residues. The DNA for the CDR3 is TGTGCCAGCAGCGTCCGGACAGATGGGACCGGGGAGCTGTTTTTT. Translation gives CASSVRTDGTGELFF.

The chain has TRBV5-6 and TRBJ2-5; TRBD1 aligns across 8 bases. Germline CDR1 reads SGHDT; CDR2 reads YYEEEE. The CDR3 length is 16 residues. Trimming removed 2 bases from V and 0 bases from J; junction bases left unmatched: 6. In DNA form, the CDR3 reads TGTGCCAGCAGCTTTCCAGGGGGCTACTACCAAGAGACCCAGTACTTC. This codes for CASSFPGGYYQETQYF.

This clone was observed once. This chain links TRBV6-1 with TRBJ2-2; no clear D. V was pared by 6 bases and J by 0 bases, with 8 bases between. The CDR3 loop spans 14 amino acids. Germline CDR1 reads MNHNS; CDR2 reads SASEGT. CDR3 sequence: CASSRTANTGELFF. CDR3 nucleotides: TGTGCCAGCAGCAGGACGGCGAACACCGGGGAGCTGTTTTTT.

The J gene is TRBJ2-2, the V gene TRBV10-3; no clear D. Germline CDR1 and CDR2: ENHRY and SYGVKD. V was clipped by 3 bases and J by 8 bases, with 4 bases between them. The CDR3 loop spans 11 amino acids. The CDR3 spells CAISEIGELFF. In DNA form, the CDR3 reads TGTGCCATCAGTGAAATAGGGGAGCTGTTTTTT.

V and J are TRBV28 and TRBJ2-1; 10 bases are a match to TRBD2. Germline CDR1 MDHEN, CDR2 SYDVKM. The CDR3 consists of 15 residues. J gave up 10 bases and V 6 bases, and 12 bases lay outside the gene matches. This CDR3 reads CASSLAGGAVWEQFF. The DNA of the CDR3 is TGTGCCAGCAGCTTAGCGGGGGGCGCCGTTTGGGAGCAGTTCTTC.

The CDR3 protein is CASSLRGRTYEQYF. The CDR3 DNA follows: TGTGCCAGCAGCTTACGGGGGAGAACCTACGAGCAGTACTTC. This sequence joins TRBV13 and TRBJ2-7, with a possible D match to TRBD2 (6 bases). The V end lost 2 bases, the J end lost 2 bases, and 10 bases lay between the germline ends. From germline, CDR1 is PRHDT and CDR2 FYEKMQ (reference sequence). CDR3 length: 14 residues.

The gene calls are TRBV4-2 and TRBJ2-2; 9 nucleotides align to TRBD2. CDR1 and CDR2 from the germline V gene are LGHNA and YNFKEQ. CDR3 length equals 18 residues. The ends lost 0 bases at V and 6 bases at J; junction bases unmatched: 11. The CDR3 loop reads CASSQDPGWREGSGELFF. Written as DNA, the CDR3 is TGTGCCAGCAGCCAAGATCCGGGTTGGCGGGAGGGGTCCGGGGAGCTGTTTTTT.

This clone was seen only once. The chain couples TRBV7-9 to TRBJ2-3, with 9 bases aligning to TRBD1. CDR3 size: 15 residues. J lost 4 bases, V lost 5 bases, and 7 bases had no gene match. Germline CDR1 reads SEHNR; CDR2 reads FQNEAQ (reference sequence). CDR3 DNA sequence: TGTGCCAGCAGCACCGGACAGGGGTCGGCAGATACGCAGTATTTT. Its translation is CASSTGQGSADTQYF.

The chain combines TRBV7-9 with TRBJ2-3; 8 bases are shared with TRBD2. V lost 5 bases, J lost 1 base, and 11 bases stayed unmatched. Germline lookup yields CDR1 SEHNR and CDR2 FQNEAQ (reference sequence). This CDR3 contains 17 residues. CDR3 region: CASSDVAGGWGTDTQYF. DNA of the CDR3: TGTGCCAGCAGCGACGTCGCGGGGGGCTGGGGCACAGATACGCAGTATTTT.

The CDR3, as DNA: TGTGCCAGCAGTTTCAGACAGGGCGATCAGCCCCAGCATTTT. Amino acid sequence: CASSFRQGDQPQHF. This chain uses TRBV6-5 with TRBJ1-5; the match to TRBD1 covers 7 bases. This CDR3 region has 14 residues. With 4 bases clipped from V and 5 bases from J, the junction kept 5 bases outside the gene matches. Germline CDR1 reads MNHEY; CDR2 reads SVGAGI.

The rearrangement links TRBV4-2 to TRBJ2-3; 10 nucleotides agree with TRBD2. Germline CDR1 and CDR2: LGHNA and YNFKEQ. This CDR3 contains 16 residues. V shed 3 bases and J 4 bases; nucleotides not matched to a gene: 7. The CDR3: CASSHPERGGPDTQYF. CDR3 sequence (DNA): TGTGCCAGCAGCCACCCCGAGCGGGGGGGGCCAGATACGCAGTATTTT.

J is TRBJ1-5 and V is TRBV28; tentative D call: TRBD1 (6 bases). V lost 6 bases, J lost 4 bases, and 7 bases lay in between. The CDR3 runs 12 residues. CDR1 is MDHEN, CDR2 SYDVKM, per germline. CDR3 sequence (DNA): TGTGCCAGCAGACAGGGAAATCAGCCCCAGCATTTT. This gives the protein CASRQGNQPQHF.

V gene TRBV19 combines with J gene TRBJ1-4, with D unclear. Trimming removed 0 bases from V and 8 bases from J, with 13 bases in between. The germline CDR1 and CDR2 sequences are LNHDA and SQIVND (reference sequence). CDR3 length: 15 residues. DNA for the CDR3: TGTGCCAGTAGTATAGATGGTGTGGATCTGGAAAAACTGTTTTTT. Translated: CASSIDGVDLEKLFF.

The chain joins TRBV19 to TRBJ2-7; the match to TRBD1 covers 10 bases. The V gene's germline CDR1 is LNHDA and CDR2 SQIVND (reference sequence). V lost 2 bases and J lost 6; bases outside the gene matches: 4. The CDR3 covers 14 residues. The CDR3 sequence is CASSIRRDRGEQYF. In DNA, the CDR3 is TGTGCCAGTAGTATACGCCGGGACAGGGGCGAGCAGTACTTC.